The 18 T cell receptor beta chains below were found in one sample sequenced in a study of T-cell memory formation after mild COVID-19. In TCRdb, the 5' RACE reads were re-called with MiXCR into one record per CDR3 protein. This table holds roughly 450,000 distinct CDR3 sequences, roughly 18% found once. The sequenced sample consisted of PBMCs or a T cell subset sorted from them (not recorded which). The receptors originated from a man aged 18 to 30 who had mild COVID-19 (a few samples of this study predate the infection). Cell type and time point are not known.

This chain's CDR3 is CASSSPGVDTDTQYF. The DNA of the CDR3 is TGCGCCAGCAGCTCTCCAGGGGTGGATACAGATACGCAGTATTTT. The chain carries TRBV4-1 and TRBJ2-3; D may be TRBD1 (6 bases). Per the germline V gene, CDR1 is MGHRA and CDR2 is YSYEKL. CDR3 length: 15 residues. Trimming took off 5 bases at V and 3 bases at J, with 15 bases between the two ends.

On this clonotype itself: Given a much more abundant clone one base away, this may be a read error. CDR3 DNA sequence: TGTGCCAGCAGCTTAATGGCGGGGAGCTCCTACAATGAGCAGTTCTTC. Amino acids: CASSLMAGSSYNEQFF. J is TRBJ2-1 and V is TRBV7-3; TRBD2 might be the D (6 bases). The CDR3 runs 16 residues. Trimming took 1 base from V and 0 from J, leaving 10 bases between them. Germline values: CDR1 SGHTA, CDR2 FQGTGA.

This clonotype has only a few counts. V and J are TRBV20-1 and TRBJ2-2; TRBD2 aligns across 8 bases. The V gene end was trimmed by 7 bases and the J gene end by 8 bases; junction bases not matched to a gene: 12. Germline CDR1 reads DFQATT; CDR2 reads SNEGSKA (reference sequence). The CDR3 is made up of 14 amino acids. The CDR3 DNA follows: TGCAGTGTCTGGCGGGGGGACACCCCGGGGGAGCTGTTTTTT. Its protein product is CSVWRGDTPGELFF.

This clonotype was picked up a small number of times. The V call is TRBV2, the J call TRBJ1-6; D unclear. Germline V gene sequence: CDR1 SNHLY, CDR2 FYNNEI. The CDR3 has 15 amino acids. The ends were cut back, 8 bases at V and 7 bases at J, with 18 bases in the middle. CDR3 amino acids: CASLLALSWNSPLHF. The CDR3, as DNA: TGTGCCAGCCTCTTGGCCCTGTCTTGGAATTCACCCCTCCACTTT.

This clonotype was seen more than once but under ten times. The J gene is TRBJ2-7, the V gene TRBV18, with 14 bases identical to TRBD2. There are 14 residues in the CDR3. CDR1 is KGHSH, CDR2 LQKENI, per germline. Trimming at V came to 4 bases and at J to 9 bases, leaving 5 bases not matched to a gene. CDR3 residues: CASSQGLAGARQYV. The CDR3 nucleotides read TGTGCCAGCTCACAGGGACTAGCGGGGGCTAGGCAGTACGTC.

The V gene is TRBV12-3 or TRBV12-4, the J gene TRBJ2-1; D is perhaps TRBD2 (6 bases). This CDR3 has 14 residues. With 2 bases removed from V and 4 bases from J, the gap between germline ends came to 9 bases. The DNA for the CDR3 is TGTGCCAGCAGTTTACGGGACTTGTACAATGAGCAGTTCTTC. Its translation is CASSLRDLYNEQFF.

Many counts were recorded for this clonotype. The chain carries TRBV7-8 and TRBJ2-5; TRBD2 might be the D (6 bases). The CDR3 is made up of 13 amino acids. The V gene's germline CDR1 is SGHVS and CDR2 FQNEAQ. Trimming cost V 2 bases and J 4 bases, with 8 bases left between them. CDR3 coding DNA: TGTGCCAGCAGCTTAATGGGAGGAGAGACCCAGTACTTC. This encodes CASSLMGGETQYF.

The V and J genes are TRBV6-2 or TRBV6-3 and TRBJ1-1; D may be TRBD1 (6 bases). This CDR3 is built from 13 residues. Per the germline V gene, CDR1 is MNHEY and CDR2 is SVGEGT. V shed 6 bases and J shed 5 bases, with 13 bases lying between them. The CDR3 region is CASRQGQRTEAFF. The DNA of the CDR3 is TGTGCCAGCAGACAGGGCCAGAGGACTGAAGCTTTCTTT.

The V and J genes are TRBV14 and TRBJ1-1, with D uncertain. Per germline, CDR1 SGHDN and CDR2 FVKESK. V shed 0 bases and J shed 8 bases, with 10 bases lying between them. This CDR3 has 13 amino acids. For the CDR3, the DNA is TGTGCCAGCAGCCAAGATGTTTTAGGCGAAGCTTTCTTT. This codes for CASSQDVLGEAFF.

Here the CDR3 DNA reads TGCGCCAGCAGCTTGGGGCCGGATGGGGGCAATCAGCCCCAGCATTTT. This gives the protein CASSLGPDGGNQPQHF. The chain uses TRBV5-1 and TRBJ1-5; no reliable D call. This CDR3 is 16 amino acids long. CDR1 and CDR2 from the germline V gene are SGHRS and YFSETQ. V dropped 0 bases and J dropped 2 bases, with 12 bases sitting between them.

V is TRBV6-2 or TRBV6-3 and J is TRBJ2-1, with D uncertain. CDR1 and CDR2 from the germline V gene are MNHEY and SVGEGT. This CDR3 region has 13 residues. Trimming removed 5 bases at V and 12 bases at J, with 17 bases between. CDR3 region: CASSPGGPWGQFF. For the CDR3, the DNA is TGTGCCAGCAGTCCCGGTGGGCCCTGGGGGCAGTTCTTC.

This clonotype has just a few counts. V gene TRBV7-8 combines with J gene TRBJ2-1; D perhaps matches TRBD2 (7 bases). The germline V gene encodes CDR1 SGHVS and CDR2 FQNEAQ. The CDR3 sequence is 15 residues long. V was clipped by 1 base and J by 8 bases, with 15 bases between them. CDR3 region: CASSLVAGAGYEQFF. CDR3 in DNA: TGTGCCAGCAGCTTAGTGGCGGGGGCCGGCTATGAGCAGTTCTTC.

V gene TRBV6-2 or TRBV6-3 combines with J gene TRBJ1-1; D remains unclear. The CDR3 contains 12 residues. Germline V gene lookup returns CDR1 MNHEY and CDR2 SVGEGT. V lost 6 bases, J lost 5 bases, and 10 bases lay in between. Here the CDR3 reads CASRYGFTEAFF. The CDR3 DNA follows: TGTGCCAGCAGGTACGGTTTTACTGAAGCTTTCTTT.

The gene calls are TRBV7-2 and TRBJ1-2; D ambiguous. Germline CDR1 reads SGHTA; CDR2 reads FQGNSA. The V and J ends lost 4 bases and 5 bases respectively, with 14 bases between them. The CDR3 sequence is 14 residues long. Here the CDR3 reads CASSSYSDLYGYTF. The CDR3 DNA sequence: TGTGCCAGCAGCTCCTACAGCGATTTATATGGCTACACCTTC.

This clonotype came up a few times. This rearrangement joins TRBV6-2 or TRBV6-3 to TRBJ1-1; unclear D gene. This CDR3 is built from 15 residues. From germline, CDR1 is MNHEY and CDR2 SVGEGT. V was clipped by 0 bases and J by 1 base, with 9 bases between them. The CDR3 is CASSYSAPGNTEAFF. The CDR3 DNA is TGTGCCAGCAGTTACTCCGCCCCGGGGAACACTGAAGCTTTCTTT.

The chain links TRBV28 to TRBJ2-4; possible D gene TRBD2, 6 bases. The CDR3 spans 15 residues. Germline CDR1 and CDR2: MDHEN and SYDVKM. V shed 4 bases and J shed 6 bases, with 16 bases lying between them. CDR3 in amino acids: CASSWGLERANIQYF. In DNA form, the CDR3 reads TGTGCCAGCAGTTGGGGTTTGGAGCGGGCAAACATTCAGTACTTC.

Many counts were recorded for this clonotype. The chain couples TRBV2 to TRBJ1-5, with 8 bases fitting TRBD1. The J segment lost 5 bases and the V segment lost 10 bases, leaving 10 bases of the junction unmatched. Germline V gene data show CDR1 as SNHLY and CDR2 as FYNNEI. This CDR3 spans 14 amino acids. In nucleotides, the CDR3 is TGTGCCACAAGGACAGGGTATGTGGATCAGCCCCAGCATTTT. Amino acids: CATRTGYVDQPQHF.

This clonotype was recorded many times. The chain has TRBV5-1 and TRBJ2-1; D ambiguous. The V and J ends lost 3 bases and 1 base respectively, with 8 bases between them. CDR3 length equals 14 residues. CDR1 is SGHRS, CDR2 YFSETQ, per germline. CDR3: CASSWDTSYNEQFF. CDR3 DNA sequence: TGCGCCAGCAGCTGGGATACGTCCTACAATGAGCAGTTCTTC.